The entry that follows covers one TCR beta chain sequence. Its target is unknown. The CDR3 totals 14 residues. Germline V gives CDR1 LNHDA, CDR2 SQIVND (reference sequence). Between the trimmed V and J ends, which lost 6 bases and 5 bases, there was a span of 16 bases. This sample is drawn from a study of early stage breast cancer tumors. Turning to the study itself: Among about twelve ER+/PR+/HER2- tumors, eight were ductal, four lobular.

Each sample had two DNA replicates, approximately 0.52 ug blood or around 1.5 ug tissue. Libraries were prepared by immunoSEQ multiplex PCR; TCRdb keeps only in-frame clonotypes and omits some of them. Among about 6,500 clones listed, 50% to 75% were seen once. Study conclusions and caveats: Enriched TCRB sequences shared across patients were mostly commonly generated sequences. Functional markers like CD4, CD8 and FOXP3 were missed in bulk sequencing.

The source is a person between 45 and 65 years old with breast cancer. Source material: normal breast tissue next to the tumor. The chain uses TRBV19 and TRBJ1-1; possibly TRBD1 for D (5 bases). The CDR3 sequence is CASRPDSGGTEAFF. DNA for the CDR3: TGTGCCAGTAGACCCGACAGCGGCGGGACTGAAGCTTTCTTT.